A selection of T cell receptor beta chains follows, all from one sample in a study of beta chain features in type 1 diabetes. Generated by immunoSEQ multiplex PCR, the TCRdb table keeps only in-frame clones and is missing some. Among about 390,000 clones, over 9% were seen once, and the ten largest hold 0.6%. Sequenced input: central memory CD4+ T cells from blood. These receptors were collected from a man aged 25 to 40 with type 1 diabetes. Both conserved end residues are part of each CDR3. Each record gives: clone size, V gene, J gene, CDR3 protein. A clone size is listed for some rows: how often the clone was seen (once, few, many), or a class if it is expanded.

few	TRBV29-1	TRBJ1-4	CSVVVAGGEKLFF
few	TRBV7-8	TRBJ2-7	CASSAGGLAGTYEQYF
.	TRBV9	TRBJ2-5	CASSVEGLYQETQYF
few	TRBV7-2	TRBJ2-1	CASSRTLANSYNEQFF
few	TRBV6-6	TRBJ1-1	CASSSGQGNTEAFF
.	TRBV5-1	TRBJ1-3	CASSSGGSGNTIYF
.	TRBV5-4	TRBJ2-5	CALGSQETQYF
.	TRBV6-6	TRBJ1-5	CASSPGGETSNQPQHF
.	TRBV7-2	TRBJ2-5	CASSLAGQGRETQYF
.	TRBV28	TRBJ1-5	CSTNVGNQPQHF
.	TRBV10-3	TRBJ1-5	CAISPGQGAVEPQHF
many	TRBV9	TRBJ2-1	CASSVSGSYNEQFF
few	TRBV2	TRBJ1-2	CASSVGVPNYGYTF
.	TRBV7-2	TRBJ2-2	CASSKVGTNTGELFF
.	TRBV20-1	TRBJ2-7	CSAQRAYEQYF
.	TRBV6-6	TRBJ2-7	CASSLGPEAAYEQYF